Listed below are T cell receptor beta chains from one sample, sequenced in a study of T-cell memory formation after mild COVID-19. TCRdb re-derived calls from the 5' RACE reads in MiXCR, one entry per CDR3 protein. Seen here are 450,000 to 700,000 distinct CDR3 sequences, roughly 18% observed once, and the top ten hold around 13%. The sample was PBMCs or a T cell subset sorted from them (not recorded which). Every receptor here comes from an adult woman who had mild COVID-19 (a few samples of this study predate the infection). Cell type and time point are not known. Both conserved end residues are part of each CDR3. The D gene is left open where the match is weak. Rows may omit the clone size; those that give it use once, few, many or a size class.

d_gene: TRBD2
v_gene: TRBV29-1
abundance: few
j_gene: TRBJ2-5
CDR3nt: TGCAGTGTTCGACTAGCGGGGGCAGAGACCCAGTACTTC
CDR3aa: CSVRLAGAETQYF

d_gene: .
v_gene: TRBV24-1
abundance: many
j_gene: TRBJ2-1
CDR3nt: TGTGCCACCTCCAGGGGTAATGAGCAGTTCTTC
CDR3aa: CATSRGNEQFF

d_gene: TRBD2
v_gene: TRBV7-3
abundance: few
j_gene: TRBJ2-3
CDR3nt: TGTGCCAGCAGCTCCATTATAGCGGGAGCGGGGACAGATACGCAGTATTTT
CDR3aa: CASSSIIAGAGTDTQYF

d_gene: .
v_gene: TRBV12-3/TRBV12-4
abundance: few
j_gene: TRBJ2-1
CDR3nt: TGTGCCAGCAGTTTTCCGGGGGCCAGGAGGAATGAGCAGTTCTTC
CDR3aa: CASSFPGARRNEQFF

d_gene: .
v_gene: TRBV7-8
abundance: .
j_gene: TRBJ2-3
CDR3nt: TGTGCCAGCAGCTTAAGAGCGAAAGGTACAGATACGCAGTATTTT
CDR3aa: CASSLRAKGTDTQYF

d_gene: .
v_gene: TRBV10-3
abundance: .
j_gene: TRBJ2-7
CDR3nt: TGTGCCATCAGTGACAGTCTGGCGGGACGGACCTACGAGCAGTACTTC
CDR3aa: CAISDSLAGRTYEQYF

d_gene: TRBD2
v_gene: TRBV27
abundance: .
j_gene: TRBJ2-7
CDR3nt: TGTGCCAGCCGGGCGGTAGCGGGTCCCTACGAGCAGTACTTC
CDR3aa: CASRAVAGPYEQYF

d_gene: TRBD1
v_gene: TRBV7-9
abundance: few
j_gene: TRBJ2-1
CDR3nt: TGTGCCAGCAGAGGTTCGACAGGGTCGGCCTACAATGAGCAGTTCTTC
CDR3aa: CASRGSTGSAYNEQFF

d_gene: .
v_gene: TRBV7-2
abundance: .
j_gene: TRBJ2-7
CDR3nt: TGTGCCAGCAGCCGCCCGGACGGACAGCATGGGGAGCAGTACTTC
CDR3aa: CASSRPDGQHGEQYF

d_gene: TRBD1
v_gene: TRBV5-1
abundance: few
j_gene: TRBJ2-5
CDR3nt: TGCGCCAGCAGCTTAACCGGGACAGGGGGTCAGGAGACCCAGTACTTC
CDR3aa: CASSLTGTGGQETQYF